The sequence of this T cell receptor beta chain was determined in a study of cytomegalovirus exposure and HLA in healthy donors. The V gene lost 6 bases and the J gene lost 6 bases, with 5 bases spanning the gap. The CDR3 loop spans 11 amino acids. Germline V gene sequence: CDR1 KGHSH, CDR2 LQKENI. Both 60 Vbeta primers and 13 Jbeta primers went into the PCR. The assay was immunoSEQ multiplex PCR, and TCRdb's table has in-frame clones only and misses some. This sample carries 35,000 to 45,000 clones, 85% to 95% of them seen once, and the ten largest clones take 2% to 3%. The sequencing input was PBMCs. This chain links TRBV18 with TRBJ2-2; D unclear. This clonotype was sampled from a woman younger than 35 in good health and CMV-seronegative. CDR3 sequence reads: CASSTAGELFF. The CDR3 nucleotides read TGTGCCAGCTCCACGGCCGGGGAGCTGTTTTTT.